These 17 T cell receptor beta chains were sequenced from one sample in a study of tumor-infiltrating lymphocytes in primary liver carcinoma. TCR beta cDNA was made from approximately 500 ng total RNA with a constant-region primer. Three-round nested multiplex PCR performed with slightly modified ARM-PCR produced the TCR beta libraries. PCR rounds one and two used TRBV1-TRBV30 forward primers with a C-beta reverse primer for about 9 cycles each. TCRdb reprocessed the multiplex PCR reads via MiXCR and lists one record per CDR3 protein. The sample carries 50,000 to 60,000 distinct CDR3 sequences, around 82% recorded once. Joint extraction of RNA and DNA used roughly 19-31 mg of bulk tissue that was unsorted. Sequenced material: liver tumor tissue from sampling region 5. Subset denoted: tumor region T5, tumor centre. Every receptor here comes from a man in his forties or fifties with primary liver carcinoma and hepatitis B virus infection.

This sequence joins TRBV12-3 or TRBV12-4 and TRBJ2-5, with D possibly being TRBD2 (6 bases). V was shortened by 8 bases and J by 9 bases, with 22 bases between the two germline ends. The length of the CDR3 is 14 residues. CDR3 region: CASRPERTGEAQYF. The CDR3 nucleotides read TGTGCCAGCCGTCCAGAGCGTACCGGGGAGGCCCAGTACTTC.

A single count supports this clonotype. Mismatch with germline at one junction end may stem from a read error. The chain combines TRBV11-1 with TRBJ2-3; TRBD1 or TRBD2 may be the D gene (5 bases each). CDR3 length equals 19 residues. Germline V lookup: CDR1 SGHAT, CDR2 FQDESV (reference sequence). CDR3 DNA: TGTACCAGCAGCTCTGGGGGAAGCTCTGTTGAAGCCCACACAGATACGCAGTATTTT. It yields the protein CTSSSGGSSVEAHTDTQYF. Drawing the rest from reference TRBV11-1 and TRBJ2-3, the complete variable domain is EAEVAQSPRYKITEKSQAVAFWCDPISGHATLYWYRQILGQGPELLVQFQDESVVDDSQLPKDRFSAERLKGVDSTLKIQPAELGDSAMYLCTSSSGGSSVEAHTDTQYFGPGTRLTVL.

The chain is built from TRBV6-5 and TRBJ1-6; no firm D call. Germline V gives CDR1 MNHEY, CDR2 SVGAGI. V dropped 10 bases and J dropped 6 bases, with 13 bases sitting between them. CDR3 length: 13 residues. CDR3 loop: CANRPSGNSPLHF. The CDR3 DNA follows: TGTGCCAACAGACCCAGTGGTAATTCACCCCTCCACTTT.

The CDR3: CASNVSFEQYF. The DNA of the CDR3 is TGTGCCAGCAATGTTAGCTTTGAGCAGTACTTC. The chain employs TRBV7-8 and TRBJ2-1; D call uncertain. The J call is doubtful: the DNA matches TRBJ2-7 better. CDR3 length equals 11 residues. The germline V gene has CDR1 SGHVS and CDR2 FQNEAQ.

For this clonotype: Likely a read error: the CDR3 ends without its conserved phenylalanine or tryptophan. The chain is built from TRBV29-1 and TRBJ2-7, with unresolved D. The CDR3 is made up of 12 amino acids. From germline, CDR1 is SQVTM and CDR2 ANQGSEA. V dropped 7 bases and J dropped 4 bases, with 14 bases sitting between them. The CDR3 coding sequence is TGCAGCGCGGGTTGGGGTATTTACGAGCAGTACTCC. Encoded protein: CSAGWGIYEQYS.

The CDR3 sequence: CASSSRDRLYSPSHF. The CDR3 DNA is TGTGCCAGCAGTTCACGGGACAGGCTGTATTCACCCTCCCACTTT. The genes are TRBV12-3 or TRBV12-4 and TRBJ1-6; 8 nucleotides align to TRBD1. The trim removed 4 bases at V and 18 bases at J, leaving 17 bases unmatched. This CDR3 has 15 amino acids.

A word on this clonotype: The final CDR3 position lacks the conserved phenylalanine or tryptophan, pointing to a likely read error. The DNA is omitted, as the CDR3 cannot be located on it reliably, and the CDR3 follows TCRdb's listing. This chain joins TRBV29-1 and TRBJ2-5; the table's D gene call, TRBD1, was not cross checked with the DNA. 12 amino acids form the CDR3, both terminal residues included. Germline loops: CDR1 SQVTM, CDR2 ANQGSEA. The CDR3 sequence is CSVWDRGETQYI.

The sample holds a few counts of this clonotype. The CDR3 spells CASSLSSGGANTEAFF. The CDR3 DNA reads as TGCGCCAGCAGCTTGTCGTCAGGGGGGGCGAACACTGAAGCTTTCTTT. V usage is TRBV5-1 and J usage is TRBJ1-1; 7 nucleotides line up with TRBD1. Germline V CDR1 and CDR2: SGHRS, YFSETQ. V gave up 1 base and J gave up 1 base; unmatched junction bases: 7. The CDR3 spans 16 residues.

Turning to this clonotype: Here the CDR3 omits its conserved ending phenylalanine or tryptophan, so a read error is the likely source. The chain couples TRBV6-1 to TRBJ2-1, with a possible D match to TRBD2 (6 bases). V lost 7 bases and J lost 8, with 21 bases in between. Germline CDR1 is MNHNS and CDR2 is SASEGT. There are 15 residues in the CDR3. CDR3: CASTSTRDSYDEQFL. The CDR3 DNA is TGTGCCAGCACTTCTACACGGGACTCTTACGATGAGCAGTTCTTA.

With respect to this clonotype: One end of the junction is discordant with germline, which a read error may explain. V is TRBV5-4 and J is TRBJ2-7; D may match TRBD1 or TRBD2 (5 bases each). Per germline, CDR1 SGHNT and CDR2 YYREEE (reference sequence). The CDR3 totals 16 residues. This chain's CDR3 is CVSSKTSGARGAEQYF. CDR3 bases: TGTGTCAGCAGCAAGACAAGCGGAGCTCGAGGGGCCGAGCAGTACTTC.

Comments on this clonotype: Germline and junction disagree at one end, which may indicate a read error. J is TRBJ2-2 and V is TRBV5-1; 7 bases align to TRBD2. The CDR3 covers 17 residues. CDR1 is SGHRS and CDR2 is YFSETQ in the germline V gene. This CDR3 reads CAISLETSWRNTGELFF. CDR3 in DNA: TGCGCCATCAGCTTGGAGACTAGCTGGAGAAACACCGGGGAGCTGTTTTTT.

The chain links TRBV6-6 to TRBJ1-1; 8 bases match TRBD1. The V gene end was trimmed by 9 bases and the J gene end by 4 bases; junction bases not matched to a gene: 7. The CDR3 covers 13 residues. From germline, CDR1 is MNHNY and CDR2 SVGAGI (reference sequence). Here the CDR3 reads CASGYTGGTEAFF. The CDR3 coding sequence is TGTGCCAGTGGTTACACAGGGGGCACTGAAGCTTTCTTT.

For this clonotype: The junction differs from germline at one of its ends, possibly a read error. This sequence joins TRBV11-1 and TRBJ2-7; weak D call: TRBD2 (6 bases). The CDR3 is made up of 15 amino acids. Germline V CDR1 and CDR2: SGHAT, FQDESV (reference sequence). The CDR3 coding sequence is TGTGGTAGCAGCTCATCCCGGGACTCCTCCTATGAGCAGTACTTC. Translation: CGSSSSRDSSYEQYF.

The chain couples TRBV28 to TRBJ2-7, with D perhaps given as TRBD1 or TRBD2 (5 bases each). The CDR3 has 14 amino acids. The germline V gene has CDR1 MDHEN and CDR2 SYDVKM. V was clipped by 5 bases and J by 1 base, with 12 bases between them. CDR3 protein: CASSPGPVSYEQYF. For the CDR3, the DNA is TGTGCCAGCAGTCCGGGACCTGTGTCCTACGAGCAGTACTTC. Variable domain in full (rest from reference TRBV28 and TRBJ2-7): DVKVTQSSRYLVKRTGEKVFLECVQDMDHENMFWYRQDPGLGLRLIYFSYDVKMKEKGDIPEGYSVSREKKERFSLILESASTNQTSMYLCASSPGPVSYEQYFGPGTRLTVT.

The chain has TRBV5-1 and TRBJ2-7; 12 bases fit TRBD2. The V gene's germline CDR1 is SGHRS and CDR2 YFSETQ. The CDR3 loop spans 16 amino acids. J gave up 5 bases and V 2 bases, and 8 bases lay outside the gene matches. The CDR3 region has the DNA TGCGCCAGCAGCTTCGGACTAGCGGGAAATCAGGACGAGCAGTACTTC. This translates into CASSFGLAGNQDEQYF. The full variable domain, in which reference TRBV5-1 and TRBJ2-7 provide the parts outside the CDR3, is KAGVTQTPRYLIKTRGQQVTLSCSPISGHRSVSWYQQTPGQGLQFLFEYFSETQRNKGNFPGRFSGRQFSNSRSEMNVSTLELGDSALYLCASSFGLAGNQDEQYFGPGTRLTVT.

Details on this clonotype: A junction boundary mismatches the germline segment, possibly from a read error. The chain joins TRBV6-1 to TRBJ2-7; TRBD2 matches at 8 bases. CDR3 length: 15 amino acids. CDR1 and CDR2 (germline): MNHNS, SASEGT. The CDR3 sequence is CASSWKAGEVYVRYF. CDR3 coding DNA: TGTGCCAGCAGCTGGAAAGCGGGAGAGGTCTACGTGCGGTATTTC.

The genes are TRBV11-2 and TRBJ1-1; D is unclear. Between the trimmed V and J ends, which lost 1 base and 3 bases, there was a span of 6 bases. Per germline, CDR1 SGHAT and CDR2 FQNNGV. The CDR3 is 13 residues long. CDR3 in DNA: TGTGCCAGCAGCTTAGTTCTTGACACTGAAGCTTTCTTT. Amino acids: CASSLVLDTEAFF.